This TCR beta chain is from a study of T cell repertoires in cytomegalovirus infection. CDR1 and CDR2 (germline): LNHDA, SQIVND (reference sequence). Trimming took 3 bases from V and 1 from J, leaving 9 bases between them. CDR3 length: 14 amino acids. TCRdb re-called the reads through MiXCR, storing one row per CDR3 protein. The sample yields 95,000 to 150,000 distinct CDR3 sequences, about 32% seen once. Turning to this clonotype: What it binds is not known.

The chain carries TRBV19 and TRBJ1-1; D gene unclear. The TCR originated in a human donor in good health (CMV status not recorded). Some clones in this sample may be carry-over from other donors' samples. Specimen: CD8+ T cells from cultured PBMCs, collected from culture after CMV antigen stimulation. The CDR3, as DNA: TGTGCCAGTAGTATGAGAGGCAGGAACACTGAAGCTTTCTTT. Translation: CASSMRGRNTEAFF.